The T cell receptor (beta chain) described here comes from a study of cytomegalovirus exposure and HLA in healthy donors. The wider study: HLA-typed donors were the source of about 85 million unique TCRs, which an early data release held.

For this clone: Its antigen is undetermined.

The PCR was carried out with 60 Vbeta primers and 13 Jbeta primers. Clones were sequenced by immunoSEQ multiplex PCR, and TCRdb holds only the in-frame ones, with some missing. Its table records roughly 50,000 clones. Findings and limits, study-wide: The authors listed 180 or so TCR beta chains as cytomegalovirus-associated. Over 15,000 TCR beta sequences were associated with HLA alleles at 0.05 false discovery rate in a later analysis. Later examination showed HLA-associated TCR beta chains had greater clonal expansion than equally common others.

Looked up from germline, CDR1 is MGHRA and CDR2 is YSYEKL. The CDR3 spans 17 residues. Trimming left V 2 bases short and J 0 bases short, with 17 bases between. The sequencing input was PBMCs. This receptor was identified in a woman aged 60-75 years in good health and CMV-seropositive. The V gene is TRBV4-1, the J gene TRBJ2-7; D may be TRBD2 (6 bases). The CDR3 reads CASSQQLSGTLSYEQYF. The CDR3 DNA follows: TGCGCCAGCAGCCAACAATTATCCGGGACTCTCTCCTACGAGCAGTACTTC.